This entry concerns a single T cell receptor (beta chain). Its antigen remains undetermined. No per-base quality is available; no much larger clone lies one base away. CDR1 and CDR2 (SGHRS, YFSETQ) derive from the germline V gene. Counted from cysteine to phenylalanine, this CDR3 has 13 amino acids. Only the CDR3 portion is preserved as DNA: 39 bases, with reading frame beginning at the first base. Clipping removes 4 bases from V and 11 bases from J, with 4 as the unmatched junction base count. The data derive from a study of CD8 T cells in ankylosing spondylitis (dated by TCRdb to between 2016 and 2019). About the investigation overall: The study set out to find disease-linked TCR variants by profiling T cell receptor beta repertoires in ankylosing spondylitis patients and healthy donors. In total, the full study cohort was made up of some 110 healthy donors and 25 to 30 ankylosing spondylitis patients. Peripheral blood was sampled, and synovial fluid was additionally collected from ankylosing spondylitis patients. Points the paper makes about the study in general: The disease-linked clones had a CD8+ phenotype and were found at relatively low frequencies in peripheral blood. Some TCR beta motif variants had previously been reported in synovial fluid and blood of reactive arthritis patients, which suggested common disease-initiation mechanisms. The disease-linked clones were reported to be significantly enriched in matched synovial fluid samples from ankylosing spondylitis patients. A TCR beta motif made up of about eight highly homologous amino acid variants appeared to be characteristic of blood from ankylosing spondylitis patients.

TCRdb names Illumina HiSeq 2500 as the instrument used. TCR beta libraries were prepared by quantitative 5'-RACE with molecular barcodes. In the original analysis: To identify disease-linked TCR variants, a new computational method was used, one built on a probabilistic model of VDJ rearrangement. Through fastp at Q25 and MiXCR, TCRdb rebuilt clones from the public reads, retaining in-frame beta chains. Every entry covers one CDR3 protein and lists the most common genes and DNA from its rows. In this record, the V and J calls reflect TCRdb's handling and not the investigators' own analysis. This sample comprises 500,000 to 550,000 distinct CDR3 sequences, 10% to 15% of them detected only once. Approximately 6.3% of the sample comes from the top ten.

Sequenced material: blood, either unsorted or a sorted T cell fraction (not recorded which). The V and J genes are TRBV5-1 and TRBJ1-6; TRBD1 lines up with 9 middle nucleotides. This receptor was identified in a male donor with ankylosing spondylitis. The nucleotides are TGCGCCAGCAGCGAGGGACAGGGAACACCCCTCCACTTT. The translation is CASSEGQGTPLHF.